Listed below are T cell receptor beta chains from one sample, sequenced in a study of vaccination and CD4 T cells after COVID-19. TCRdb re-derived calls from the PCR reads in MiXCR, one entry per CDR3 protein. This table has 15,000 to 20,000 distinct CDR3 sequences, 45% to 55% appearing once. The antigens for these receptors are not known. The sequencing input was CD4+ T cells from blood, cultured in vitro. These receptors were taken from a human donor who had recovered from COVID-19. Each CDR3 is given with its conserved first and last residue. D genes are given only for firm matches. Clone size is shown for a subset of rows, as once, few, many or a class of expanded clone.

J gene	D gene	clone size	V gene	CDR3 protein	CDR3 DNA
TRBJ2-2	NA	NA	TRBV7-3	CASSFTAGSGELFF	TGTGCCAGCAGCTTTACTGCCGGGTCCGGGGAGCTGTTTTTT
TRBJ2-3	NA	NA	TRBV11-2	CASSFPAGVTQYF	TGTGCCAGCAGCTTCCCAGCCGGGGTTACGCAGTATTTT
TRBJ2-2	NA	NA	TRBV28	CASSTGMNTGELFF	TGTGCCAGCAGTACAGGGATGAACACCGGGGAGCTGTTTTTT
TRBJ2-1	TRBD1	few	TRBV20-1	CSARGPGQGSNRDNEQFF	TGCAGTGCTAGAGGGCCTGGACAGGGCTCGAACAGGGACAATGAGCAGTTCTTC
TRBJ2-5	TRBD1	NA	TRBV30	CAWSGDRASRETQYF	TGTGCCTGGAGTGGGGACAGGGCCTCGCGGGAGACCCAGTACTTC
TRBJ1-1	TRBD1	few	TRBV19	CASSMTGGHTEAFF	TGTGCCAGTAGTATGACAGGGGGACACACTGAAGCTTTCTTT
TRBJ1-1	TRBD1	few	TRBV11-3	CASSLGGQGNTEAFF	TGTGCCAGCAGCTTAGGAGGACAGGGGAACACTGAAGCTTTCTTT
TRBJ2-7	NA	NA	TRBV20-1	CSARDGRSSYEQYF	TGCAGTGCTAGAGACGGGAGAAGCTCCTACGAGCAGTACTTC
TRBJ2-3	NA	NA	TRBV24-1	CATSDPTVTDTQYF	TGTGCCACCAGTGACCCTACTGTCACAGATACGCAGTATTTT
TRBJ1-2	TRBD1	NA	TRBV19	CASSIGQGAGYGYTF	TGTGCCAGTAGTATAGGGCAGGGGGCCGGCTATGGCTACACCTTC
TRBJ2-7	TRBD2	NA	TRBV6-5	CASSYSTSGTYEQYF	TGTGCCAGCAGTTACTCGACTAGCGGCACCTACGAGCAGTACTTC
TRBJ1-2	NA	few	TRBV10-3	CAISESGGRGGYTF	TGTGCCATCAGTGAGTCTGGGGGCCGGGGTGGCTACACCTTC
TRBJ1-2	NA	NA	TRBV7-2	CASSQVNYGYTF	TGTGCCAGCAGCCAGGTTAACTATGGCTACACCTTC
TRBJ1-2	NA	few	TRBV30	CAWRSPGANYGYTF	TGTGCCTGGAGATCCCCGGGAGCTAACTATGGCTACACCTTC
TRBJ2-3	NA	NA	TRBV7-3	CASSLSPGDTQYF	TGTGCCAGCAGCTTGTCCCCGGGGGATACGCAGTATTTT
TRBJ1-2	TRBD1	few	TRBV12-3/TRBV12-4	CASRIQGAGGYTF	TGTGCCAGCAGGATACAGGGGGCGGGAGGCTACACCTTC
TRBJ1-1	NA	few	TRBV12-3/TRBV12-4	CASSFRRDTEAFF	TGTGCCAGCAGTTTTAGGAGGGACACTGAAGCTTTCTTT
TRBJ2-7	TRBD2	NA	TRBV14	CASSQRTSGSYEQYF	TGTGCCAGCAGCCAAAGAACTAGCGGGAGCTACGAGCAGTACTTC
TRBJ2-3	NA	few	TRBV19	CASSTTGLWGGDTQYF	TGTGCCAGTAGCACTACCGGGCTCTGGGGCGGCGATACGCAGTATTTT
TRBJ1-1	NA	once	TRBV27	CASSSFRDRAAFF	TGTGCCAGCAGTTCGTTCAGGGACCGGGCGGCTTTCTTT
TRBJ1-2	NA	NA	TRBV5-1	CASSLVGEDGYTF	TGCGCCAGCAGCTTGGTAGGGGAAGATGGCTACACCTTC
TRBJ1-2	NA	once	TRBV28	CASSLLQGSPYGYTF	TGTGCCAGCAGTTTACTTCAGGGATCACCCTATGGCTACACCTTC
TRBJ1-5	NA	NA	TRBV10-3	CAIRTDGQPQHF	TGTGCCATCCGAACAGACGGTCAGCCCCAGCATTTT
TRBJ2-5	TRBD2	NA	TRBV5-4	CASSLAGGLQETQYF	TGTGCCAGCAGCTTGGCGGGGGGGCTCCAAGAGACCCAGTACTTC
TRBJ2-3	TRBD2	NA	TRBV20-1	CSATREGISTDTQYF	TGCAGTGCTACACGGGAGGGAATCAGCACAGATACGCAGTATTTT
TRBJ1-1	NA	NA	TRBV18	CASSPAAANTEAFF	TGTGCCAGCTCACCAGCGGCGGCGAACACTGAAGCTTTCTTT
TRBJ1-5	NA	NA	TRBV18	CASCELSNQPQHF	TGTGCCAGCTGCGAGCTTAGCAATCAGCCCCAGCATTTT
TRBJ2-2	TRBD2	NA	TRBV7-3	CASSLGLDSGELFF	TGTGCCAGCAGCTTGGGACTAGACTCCGGGGAGCTGTTTTTT
TRBJ1-2	NA	once	TRBV28	CASSFEIANYGYTF	TGTGCCAGCAGCTTCGAGATAGCTAACTATGGCTACACCTTC
TRBJ2-7	TRBD2	NA	TRBV6-5	CASSSPGGARREQYF	TGTGCCAGCAGTTCCCCCGGGGGGGCCCGGCGCGAGCAGTACTTC
TRBJ2-5	TRBD1	NA	TRBV7-8	CASSLGTGLGETQYF	TGTGCCAGCAGCTTGGGGACAGGGCTTGGGGAGACCCAGTACTTC
TRBJ1-5	NA	once	TRBV4-3	CASSQDALGNQPQHF	TGCGCCAGCAGCCAAGATGCTCTTGGCAATCAGCCCCAGCATTTT
TRBJ1-2	NA	NA	TRBV15	CATSRERQANYGYTF	TGTGCCACCAGCAGAGAGCGACAGGCTAACTATGGCTACACCTTC